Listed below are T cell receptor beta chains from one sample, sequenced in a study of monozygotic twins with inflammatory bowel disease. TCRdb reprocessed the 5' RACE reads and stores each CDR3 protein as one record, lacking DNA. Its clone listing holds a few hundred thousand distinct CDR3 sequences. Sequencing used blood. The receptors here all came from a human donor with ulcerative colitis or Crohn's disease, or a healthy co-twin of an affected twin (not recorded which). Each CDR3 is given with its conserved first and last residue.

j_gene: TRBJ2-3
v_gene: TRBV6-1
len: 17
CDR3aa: CASSEGRRGSGTDTQYF

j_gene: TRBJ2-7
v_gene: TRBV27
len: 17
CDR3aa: CASSLLPLGHRSYEQYF

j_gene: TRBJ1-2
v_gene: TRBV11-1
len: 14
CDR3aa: CASSTLTTGDGYTF

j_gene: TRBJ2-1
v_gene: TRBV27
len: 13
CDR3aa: CASSTGIRLEQFF

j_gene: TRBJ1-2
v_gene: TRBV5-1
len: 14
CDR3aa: CASSLGSREDGYTF

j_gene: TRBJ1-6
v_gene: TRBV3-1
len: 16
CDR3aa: CASSQGGQGLGSPLHF

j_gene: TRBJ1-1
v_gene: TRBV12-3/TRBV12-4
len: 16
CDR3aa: CASSRTTGGGDTEAFF

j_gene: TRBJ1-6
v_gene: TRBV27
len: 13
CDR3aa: CASSSYSNSPLHF

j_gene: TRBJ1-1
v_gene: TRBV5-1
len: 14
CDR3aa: CASSLNSGAAEAFF

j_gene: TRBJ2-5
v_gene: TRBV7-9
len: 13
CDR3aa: CASSLETRITQYF

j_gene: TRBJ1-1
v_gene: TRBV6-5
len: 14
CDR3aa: CASSWDRLNTEAFF

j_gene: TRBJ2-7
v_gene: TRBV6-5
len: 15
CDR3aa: CASSYSRDRGYEQYF

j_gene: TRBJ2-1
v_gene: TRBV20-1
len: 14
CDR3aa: CSARARVRANEQFF

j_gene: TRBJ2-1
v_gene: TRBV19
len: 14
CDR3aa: CASSSGGIYNEQFF

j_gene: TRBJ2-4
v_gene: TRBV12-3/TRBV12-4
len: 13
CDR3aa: CASRGGSENIQYF

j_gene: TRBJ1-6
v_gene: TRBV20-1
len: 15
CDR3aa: CSASFAGLKNSPLHF

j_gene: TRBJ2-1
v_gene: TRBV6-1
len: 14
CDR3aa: CASSRQGKYNEQFF

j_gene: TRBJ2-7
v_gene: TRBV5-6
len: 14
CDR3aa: CASSYRGLGYEQYF

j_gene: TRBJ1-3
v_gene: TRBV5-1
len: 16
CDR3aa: CASSLDEPNSGNTIYF

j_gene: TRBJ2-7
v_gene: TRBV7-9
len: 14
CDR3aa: CASSPPDSTYEQYF

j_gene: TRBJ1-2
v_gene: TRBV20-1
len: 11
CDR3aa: CSASTGYGYTF

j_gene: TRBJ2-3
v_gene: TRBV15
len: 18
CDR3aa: CATSRGASGGEGTDTQYF

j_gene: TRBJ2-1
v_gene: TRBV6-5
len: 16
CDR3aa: CASSYSRGSSYNEQFF

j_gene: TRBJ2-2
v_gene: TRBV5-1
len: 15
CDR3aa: CASSLIGSQTGELFF

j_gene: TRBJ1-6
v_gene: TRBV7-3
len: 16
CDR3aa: CASSLVGGVGNSPLHF

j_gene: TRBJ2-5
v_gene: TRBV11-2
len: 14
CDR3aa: CASSRGQGRETQYF

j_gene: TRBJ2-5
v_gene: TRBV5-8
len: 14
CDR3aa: CASSPNRGRETQYF

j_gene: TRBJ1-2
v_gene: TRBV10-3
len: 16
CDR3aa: CAISDSRRDSYYGYTF

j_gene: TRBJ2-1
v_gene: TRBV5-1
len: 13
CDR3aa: CANSFQGVNEQFF

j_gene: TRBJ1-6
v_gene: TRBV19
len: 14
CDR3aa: CASSTDSSYSPLHF

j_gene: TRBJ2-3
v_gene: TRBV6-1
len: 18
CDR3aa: CASSLASGGPNCTDTQYF

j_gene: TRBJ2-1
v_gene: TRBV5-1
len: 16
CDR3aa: CASSLGSSGGFNEQFF

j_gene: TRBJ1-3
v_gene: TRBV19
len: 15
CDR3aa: CASRTGYYSGNTIYF

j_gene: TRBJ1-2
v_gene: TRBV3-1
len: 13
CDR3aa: CASSQALPYGYTF

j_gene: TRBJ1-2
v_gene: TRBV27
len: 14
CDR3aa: CASSSQGSHYGYTF

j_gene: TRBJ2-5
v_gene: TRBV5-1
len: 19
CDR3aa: CASSLAVLGQGSVQETQYF

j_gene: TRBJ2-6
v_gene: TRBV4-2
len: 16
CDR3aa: CASSQERGSGANVLTF

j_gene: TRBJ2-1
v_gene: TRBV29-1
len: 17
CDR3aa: CSLNGASGEFIYNEQFF

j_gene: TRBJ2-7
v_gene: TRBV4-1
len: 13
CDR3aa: CASSRTEIYEQYF

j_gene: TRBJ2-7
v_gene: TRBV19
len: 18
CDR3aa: CASSIDGQGQATAYEQYF

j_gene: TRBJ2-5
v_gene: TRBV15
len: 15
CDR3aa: CATSRGGARMETQYF

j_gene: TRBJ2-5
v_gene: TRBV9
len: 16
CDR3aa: CASSPTWDRGRETQYF

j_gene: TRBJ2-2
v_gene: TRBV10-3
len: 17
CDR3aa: CAISEGLTGGTTGELFF